This entry lists 31 T cell receptor beta chains sequenced from one sample in a study of monozygotic twins with inflammatory bowel disease. Using the 5' RACE reads, TCRdb records one entry per CDR3 protein without DNA. Its listing shows about 300,000 distinct CDR3 sequences. Input material: blood. The receptors stem from a human donor with ulcerative colitis or Crohn's disease, or a healthy co-twin of an affected twin (not recorded which).

The CDR3 sequence is CASSFFLGEIETGELFF. The rearrangement links TRBV5-6 to TRBJ2-2. CDR3 length: 17 residues. The germline V gene encodes CDR1 SGHDT and CDR2 YYEEEE.

V is TRBV12-3 or TRBV12-4 and J is TRBJ2-4; the D call from TCRdb, TRBD1, cannot be confirmed without DNA. The length of the CDR3 is 17 residues. The CDR3 reads CASSLRDRDLAKNIQYF.

The gene calls are TRBV18 and TRBJ2-1; absent DNA, TCRdb's TRBD2 call cannot be checked. The CDR3 is made up of 14 amino acids. CDR1 and CDR2 (germline): KGHSH, LQKENI. The CDR3 protein is CASSPASGENEQFF. Drawing the rest from reference TRBV18 and TRBJ2-1, the complete variable domain is NAGVMQNPRHLVRRRGQEARLRCSPMKGHSHVYWYRQLPEEGLKFMVYLQKENIIDESGMPKERFSAEFPKEGPSILRIQQVVRGDSAAYFCASSPASGENEQFFGPGTRLTVL.

The chain uses TRBV12-3 or TRBV12-4 and TRBJ2-7; TCRdb calls TRBD2, which cannot be checked without DNA. This CDR3 is built from 13 residues. The CDR3 sequence is CASSLRAGAEQYF.

The chain combines TRBV4-3 with TRBJ1-3; TCRdb returns TRBD1, unconfirmable since there is no DNA. In germline, CDR1 is LGHNA, CDR2 YSLEER. The CDR3 consists of 18 residues. The CDR3 sequence: CASSQVYLGKNSGNTIYF.

The chain couples TRBV10-3 to TRBJ2-1; TCRdb's D gene call, TRBD2, goes unchecked for lack of DNA. Germline CDR1 and CDR2: ENHRY and SYGVKD. CDR3 length: 15 residues. The CDR3 loop reads CAISGWEGLYNEQFF.

The chain has TRBV27 and TRBJ2-2; the D gene TCRdb calls, TRBD2, cannot be checked with no DNA. Germline V gene sequence: CDR1 MNHEY, CDR2 SMNVEV (reference sequence). This CDR3 is 14 amino acids long. CDR3 amino acids: CASRRSGGTGELFF.

The chain is built from TRBV13 and TRBJ2-5. The germline CDR1 and CDR2 sequences are PRHDT and FYEKMQ (reference sequence). This CDR3 spans 14 amino acids. CDR3 loop: CASSLGGTQETQYF.

CDR3 loop: CASSLLWTGYNEQLF. This chain connects TRBV6-2 or TRBV6-3 to TRBJ2-1; TCRdb gives TRBD1 as the D gene, but with no DNA this cannot be confirmed. This CDR3 region has 15 residues. CDR1 and CDR2 from the germline V gene are MNHEY and SVGEGT.

The gene calls are TRBV7-2 and TRBJ1-6; TCRdb indicates TRBD1, and absent DNA this call remains unverified. The germline gives CDR1 SGHTA, CDR2 FQGNSA. The CDR3 sequence is 17 residues long. This CDR3 reads CASSPSSGSRNNSPLHF.

V is TRBV30 and J is TRBJ2-1; TCRdb returns TRBD2, unconfirmable since there is no DNA. The CDR3 is 16 amino acids. Germline CDR1 reads GTSNPN; CDR2 reads SVGIG (reference sequence). The CDR3 loop is CACSGPYRSSYNEQFF.

CDR3 amino acids: CSASSPSGSWKDTQYF. The chain couples TRBV20-1 to TRBJ2-3; TCRdb names TRBD2, which stays unverified in the absence of DNA. This CDR3 is 16 amino acids long. The germline V gene has CDR1 DFQATT and CDR2 SNEGSKA (reference sequence).

This sequence joins TRBV6-5 and TRBJ1-4; TCRdb returns TRBD1, unconfirmable since there is no DNA. The CDR3 sequence is 12 residues long. CDR1 MNHEY and CDR2 SVGAGI come from the germline V gene. The CDR3 here is CASSQQDEKLFF.

The chain links TRBV6-1 to TRBJ2-6; the TCRdb D gene call, TRBD1, has no DNA to confirm it. The CDR3 extends over 15 amino acids. Per the germline V gene, CDR1 is MNHNS and CDR2 is SASEGT. CDR3 amino acids: CASSPLFSGANVLTF.

V gene TRBV27 combines with J gene TRBJ2-1; the D gene TCRdb calls, TRBD1, cannot be checked with no DNA. Germline lookup yields CDR1 MNHEY and CDR2 SMNVEV (reference sequence). The CDR3 runs 13 residues. The CDR3 loop is CASSPGPINEQFF.

The CDR3 region is CASSFRAAETQYF. The gene calls are TRBV7-2 and TRBJ2-5; without DNA, the TCRdb call of TRBD1 cannot be checked. Germline V gene lookup returns CDR1 SGHTA and CDR2 FQGNSA. CDR3 size: 13 residues.

The chain has TRBV6-2 or TRBV6-3 and TRBJ2-1; checking the TCRdb D call of TRBD1 is not possible without DNA. CDR1 and CDR2 (germline): MNHEY, SVGEGT. This CDR3 has 14 residues. CDR3 amino acids: CASVRDGTYNEQFF.

The chain employs TRBV19 and TRBJ2-3; TCRdb's D call, TRBD1, is unchecked because there is no DNA. Germline V CDR1 and CDR2: LNHDA, SQIVND (reference sequence). There are 13 residues in the CDR3. Here the CDR3 reads CASRDRDLDTQYF.

The chain has TRBV19 and TRBJ2-1; TCRdb's D call of TRBD2 is untestable without DNA. From germline, CDR1 is LNHDA and CDR2 SQIVND (reference sequence). CDR3 length: 15 residues. CDR3 amino acids: CASMKGLTSYNEQFF.

The chain recombines TRBV19 with TRBJ2-3; with no DNA, the TCRdb D assignment of TRBD2 cannot be verified. Per germline, CDR1 LNHDA and CDR2 SQIVND (reference sequence). CDR3 length: 14 amino acids. CDR3: CASRLAGATDTQYF.

The chain recombines TRBV6-2 or TRBV6-3 with TRBJ1-2; TCRdb gives TRBD1 as the D gene, but with no DNA this cannot be confirmed. The CDR3 length is 15 residues. CDR1 MNHEY and CDR2 SVGEGT come from the germline V gene. The CDR3 sequence: CASSSIPGDPYGYTF.

The rearrangement uses TRBV7-2 and TRBJ1-2; TCRdb returns TRBD1, unconfirmable since there is no DNA. The CDR3 consists of 16 residues. CDR1 is SGHTA, CDR2 FQGNSA, per germline. The CDR3 protein is CASSLVALTARSGYTF.

The chain has TRBV20-1 and TRBJ2-3; TCRdb outputs TRBD2, but without DNA this stays unchecked. Germline CDR1 is DFQATT and CDR2 is SNEGSKA (reference sequence). The CDR3 is 16 residues long. The chain's CDR3 is CSASPVIAGGPNTQYF.

V gene TRBV18 combines with J gene TRBJ1-1. Germline values: CDR1 KGHSH, CDR2 LQKENI. The CDR3 has 15 amino acids. CDR3 sequence reads: CASSPPGGWNTEAFF.

The rearrangement links TRBV28 to TRBJ2-7; lacking DNA, the TRBD1 call made by TCRdb goes unchecked. The CDR3 length is 15 residues. The germline gives CDR1 MDHEN, CDR2 SYDVKM. CDR3 in amino acids: CASSLLVGPNYEQYF. Supplemented by reference TRBV28 and TRBJ2-7, the full variable domain reads DVKVTQSSRYLVKRTGEKVFLECVQDMDHENMFWYRQDPGLGLRLIYFSYDVKMKEKGDIPEGYSVSREKKERFSLILESASTNQTSMYLCASSLLVGPNYEQYFGPGTRLTVT.

The chain combines TRBV7-2 with TRBJ1-4; checking the TCRdb D call of TRBD1 is not possible without DNA. In germline, CDR1 is SGHTA, CDR2 FQGNSA. The CDR3 contains 15 residues. The CDR3 loop is CASSPYQGPNEKLFF.

The rearrangement uses TRBV7-3 and TRBJ2-1; TCRdb outputs TRBD1, but without DNA this stays unchecked. Germline assignment: CDR1 SGHTA and CDR2 FQGTGA. The CDR3 spans 15 residues. The CDR3 protein is CASSINRVSYNEQFF.

The CDR3 reads CASSKQGVVYEQYF. This chain joins TRBV7-9 and TRBJ2-7; lacking DNA, the TRBD1 call made by TCRdb goes unchecked. The CDR3 sequence is 14 residues long. Germline values: CDR1 SEHNR, CDR2 FQNEAQ (reference sequence).

This rearrangement joins TRBV20-1 to TRBJ2-7; TCRdb picks TRBD1, but there is no DNA to check that call. Germline-derived CDR1 and CDR2 are DFQATT and SNEGSKA (reference sequence). The CDR3 loop spans 15 amino acids. The CDR3 reads CSAPTTRQGRYEQYF.

The chain employs TRBV7-2 and TRBJ2-3; TCRdb calls TRBD2, which cannot be checked without DNA. Germline assignment: CDR1 SGHTA and CDR2 FQGNSA. The CDR3 has 18 residues. The CDR3 loop is CASSLAAGGYPSTDTQYF. The full variable domain, completed using reference TRBV7-2 and TRBJ2-3, is GAGVSQSPSNKVTEKGKDVELRCDPISGHTALYWYRQSLGQGLEFLIYFQGNSAPDKSGLPSDRFSAERTGGSVSTLTIQRTQQEDSAVYLCASSLAAGGYPSTDTQYFGPGTRLTVL.

This rearrangement joins TRBV5-6 to TRBJ2-7. The germline V gene has CDR1 SGHDT and CDR2 YYEEEE. This CDR3 comprises 14 residues. The chain's CDR3 is CASSRVRSSYEQYF.